This paragraph covers one T cell receptor beta chain sequence. As yet, its antigen is unknown. Compared with germline, one end of the junction differs, possibly owing to a read error. The sample comes from a study of tumor and adjacent non-tumor tissue in lung cancer. The wider study: Stage I to III disease affected approximately 11 men and 5 women aged roughly 30 to 76. On average, productive TCRbeta reads reached 4 million to 4.5 million per sample.

This sample's RNA came from whole unsorted tissue. Distant lung tissue was collected more than 3 cm away from the tumor edge. Chemotherapy-naive patients with new lung cancer underwent thoracic surgery in China, August–late 2014. Overall study results and limits: Patients with more diverse tumor TCRs had worse survival.

The library came from three nested PCR rounds adapted from ARM-PCR protocols. In TCRdb, the multiplex PCR reads were re-called with MiXCR into one record per CDR3 protein. The sample has about 98,000 distinct CDR3 sequences, more than 80% seen once. The sample taken for sequencing was distant non-tumor lung tissue. This TCR came from a man aged 55 to 69 with small cell lung cancer.

CDR3 sequence: CVIRTYGIEAFF. CDR3 sequence (DNA): TGTGTCATCAGGACATACGGCATTGAAGCTTTCTTT. The V gene is TRBV10-3, the J gene TRBJ1-1; D perhaps matches TRBD1 (5 bases). There are 12 residues in the CDR3. CDR1 and CDR2 (germline): ENHRY, SYGVKD.